The text below deals with one T cell receptor beta chain. These data come from a study of shared clonotypes between healthy human individuals. J lost 4 bases, V lost 6 bases, and 9 bases had no gene match. The CDR3 has 16 amino acids. Looked up from germline, CDR1 is MGHDK and CDR2 is SYGVNS. Caucasian adults residing in Nashville, Tennessee made up all the donors. Template amounts of around 310 ng DNA, 25,000 to 30,000 T cell genomes, were employed in unsorted PBMC replicate PCRs. Assay: immunoSEQ multiplex PCR; the TCRdb copy retains only in-frame clones and omits some. The sample has 400,000 to 600,000 clones; 75% to 80% are singletons.

This clonotype was sampled from a woman between 40 and 50 years old in good health. Some clones in this sample may be carry-over from other donors' samples. Sequencing was carried out using PBMCs. J is TRBJ1-6 and V is TRBV25-1; 7 bases line up with TRBD1. CDR3 coding DNA: TGTGCCAGCAGCGACCTACAGGGGACTTATAATTCACCCCTCCACTTT. Translation gives CASSDLQGTYNSPLHF.